The sequence of this T cell receptor (beta chain) was determined in a study of cytomegalovirus exposure and HLA in healthy donors. Broader study findings: A later examination showed that TCR association rates differed by HLA locus, with DRB1 most and HLA-C fewest. A likely sequencing artifact accounted for one observed cluster of highly shared sequence variants. Earlier results showed most TCR beta V segments being productive about 87% or about 30% of the time.

The PCR employed 60 Vbeta primers together with 13 Jbeta primers. In the original analysis: In a later analysis, the count reached some 83 million unique TCR beta chains, with roughly 9.9 million shared. Repertoires were generated with immunoSEQ multiplex PCR, while TCRdb's copy carries only in-frame clones and drops some. The D gene and trimming were derived from the DNA, and the V and J assignments and clone size from that table. The repertoire holds about 180,000 clones, with approximately 84% as singletons. The CDR3 extends over 19 amino acids. Trimming at V came to 0 bases and at J to 0 bases, leaving 7 bases not matched to a gene. The V gene's germline CDR1 is SGHTA and CDR2 FQGTGA. About this clone itself: The antigen is not known.

The clonotype originates from a girl aged 5 to 17 in good health and CMV-seropositive. This sequence joins TRBV7-3 and TRBJ2-3; 12 bases agree with TRBD2. Material: PBMCs. The CDR3 bases are TGTGCCAGCAGCTTAACTCCTAGCGGGAGGGGGTCTAGCACAGATACGCAGTATTTT. Encoded protein: CASSLTPSGRGSSTDTQYF. The full variable domain, with the rest looked up from reference TRBV7-3 and TRBJ2-3, is GAGVSQTPSNKVTEKGKYVELRCDPISGHTALYWYRQSLGQGPEFLIYFQGTGAADDSGLPNDRFFAVRPEGSVSTLKIQRTERGDSAVYLCASSLTPSGRGSSTDTQYFGPGTRLTVL.